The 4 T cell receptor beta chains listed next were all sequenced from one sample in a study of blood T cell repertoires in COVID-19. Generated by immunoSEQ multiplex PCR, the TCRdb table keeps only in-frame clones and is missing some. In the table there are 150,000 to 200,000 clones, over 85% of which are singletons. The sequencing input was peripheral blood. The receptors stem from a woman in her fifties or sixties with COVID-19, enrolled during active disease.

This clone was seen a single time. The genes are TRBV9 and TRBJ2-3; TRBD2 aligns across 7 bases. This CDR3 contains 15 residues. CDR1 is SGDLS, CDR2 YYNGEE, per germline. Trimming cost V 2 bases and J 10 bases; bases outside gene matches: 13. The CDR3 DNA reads TGTGCCAGCAGCGTGGCGACTAGCCGAGGCTGGGCGCAGTATTTT. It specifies CASSVATSRGWAQYF.

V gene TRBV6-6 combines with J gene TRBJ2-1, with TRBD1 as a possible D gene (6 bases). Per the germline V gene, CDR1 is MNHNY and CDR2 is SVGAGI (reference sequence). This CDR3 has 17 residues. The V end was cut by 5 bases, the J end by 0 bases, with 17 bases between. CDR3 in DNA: TGTGCCAGCAGTCGTCAGCAGGGGTTACACTCCTACAATGAGCAGTTCTTC. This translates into CASSRQQGLHSYNEQFF.

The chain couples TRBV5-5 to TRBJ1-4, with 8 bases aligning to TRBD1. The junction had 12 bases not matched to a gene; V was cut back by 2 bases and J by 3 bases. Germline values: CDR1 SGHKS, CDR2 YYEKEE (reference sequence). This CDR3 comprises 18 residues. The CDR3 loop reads CASSLRGQGSGPNEKLFF. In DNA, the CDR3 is TGTGCCAGCAGCTTACGAGGACAGGGAAGCGGCCCTAATGAAAAACTGTTTTTT. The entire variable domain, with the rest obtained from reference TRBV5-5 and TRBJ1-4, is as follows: DAGVTQSPTHLIKTRGQQVTLRCSPISGHKSVSWYQQVLGQGPQFIFQYYEKEERGRGNFPDRFSARQFPNYSSELNVNALLLGDSALYLCASSLRGQGSGPNEKLFFGSGTQLSVL.

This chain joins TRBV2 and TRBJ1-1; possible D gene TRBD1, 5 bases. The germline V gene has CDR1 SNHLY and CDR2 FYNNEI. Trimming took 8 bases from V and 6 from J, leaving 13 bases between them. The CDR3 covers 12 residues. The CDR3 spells CASLQGRAEAFF. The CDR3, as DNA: TGTGCCAGCCTTCAGGGTCGGGCTGAAGCTTTCTTT.